These T cell receptor beta chains were read from a single sample in a study of T cell changes during pregnancy in multiple sclerosis. Using immunoSEQ multiplex PCR, the repertoire was profiled, and TCRdb retains in-frame clones only, with some absent. The repertoire holds 25,000 to 35,000 clones, with roughly 90% as singletons. The specimen was CD4+ T cells from peripheral blood mononuclear cells, collected in the second trimester of pregnancy. The receptors shown here come from a female donor in good health, enrolled as a control in a pregnancy study. Both conserved end residues are part of each CDR3. The D gene is left open where the match is weak. Where a row states a size, it is once, few, many or the class of an expanded clone; other rows omit it.

V: TRBV2
size: .
D: .
length: 16
J: TRBJ2-3
CDR3: CASSAFSGTSTDTQYF
DNA: TGTGCCAGCAGTGCTTTTAGCGGTACTAGCACAGATACGCAGTATTTT

V: TRBV19
size: .
D: .
length: 13
J: TRBJ1-2
CDR3: CASSVDTIRGYTF
DNA: TGTGCCAGTAGTGTGGACACCATTCGTGGCTACACCTTC

V: TRBV10-3
size: once
D: .
length: 16
J: TRBJ1-4
CDR3: CAISESPLTGGEKLFF
DNA: TGTGCCATCAGTGAGTCCCCACTAACTGGGGGCGAAAAACTGTTTTTT

V: TRBV5-5
size: .
D: TRBD1
length: 16
J: TRBJ2-2
CDR3: CASSLGETGGSGELFF
DNA: TGTGCCAGCAGCTTGGGTGAGACAGGGGGCTCCGGGGAGCTGTTTTTT

V: TRBV27
size: .
D: .
length: 12
J: TRBJ1-1
CDR3: CATRGGVTEAFF
DNA: TGTGCCACCCGGGGTGGGGTAACCGAAGCTTTCTTT

V: TRBV10-3
size: .
D: TRBD1
length: 16
J: TRBJ2-7
CDR3: CAISGTGASVSYEQYF
DNA: TGTGCCATCAGTGGGACAGGGGCAAGTGTGTCCTACGAGCAGTACTTC

V: TRBV9
size: .
D: TRBD2
length: 15
J: TRBJ2-3
CDR3: CASSIGLAGADTQYF
DNA: TGTGCCAGCAGTATAGGACTAGCGGGGGCAGATACGCAGTATTTT

V: TRBV7-9
size: once
D: TRBD2
length: 19
J: TRBJ2-3
CDR3: CASSLKIGAGFSSTDTQYF
DNA: TGTGCCAGCAGCTTAAAGATCGGAGCGGGGTTCTCTAGCACAGATACGCAGTATTTT

V: TRBV12-5
size: .
D: .
length: 14
J: TRBJ1-2
CDR3: CASGPSPNYYGYTF
DNA: TGTGCTAGTGGTCCGAGTCCTAATTACTATGGCTACACCTTC

V: TRBV6-5
size: .
D: .
length: 13
J: TRBJ1-2
CDR3: CASSQGPGYGYTF
DNA: TGTGCCAGCAGCCAGGGGCCCGGCTATGGCTACACCTTC

V: TRBV4-3
size: once
D: .
length: 15
J: TRBJ2-1
CDR3: CASSQEFGPYNEQFF
DNA: TGCGCCAGCAGCCAGGAGTTTGGCCCATACAATGAGCAGTTCTTC

V: TRBV6-6
size: .
D: TRBD1
length: 14
J: TRBJ1-1
CDR3: CASRRQGYNTEAFF
DNA: TGTGCCAGCAGACGACAGGGATATAACACTGAAGCTTTCTTT

V: TRBV6-5
size: .
D: .
length: 15
J: TRBJ2-5
CDR3: CASSYSIKTGETQYF
DNA: TGTGCCAGCAGTTACTCGATCAAGACGGGAGAGACCCAGTACTTC

V: TRBV7-2
size: .
D: TRBD2
length: 18
J: TRBJ2-7
CDR3: CASSLQTSGNPRHYEQYF
DNA: TGTGCCAGCAGCTTGCAGACTAGCGGGAACCCACGACACTACGAGCAGTACTTC

V: TRBV27
size: .
D: TRBD1
length: 13
J: TRBJ1-2
CDR3: CASSSRGSYGYTF
DNA: TGTGCCAGCAGTTCCAGGGGGAGCTATGGCTACACCTTC

V: TRBV18
size: .
D: TRBD1
length: 15
J: TRBJ2-7
CDR3: CASSPRGQEFYEQYF
DNA: TGTGCCAGCTCACCGAGGGGACAGGAGTTTTACGAGCAGTACTTC

V: TRBV27
size: .
D: TRBD2
length: 17
J: TRBJ2-3
CDR3: CASSTLIASGLTDTQYF
DNA: TGTGCCAGCAGTACGTTAATCGCTAGCGGGCTGACAGATACGCAGTATTTT

V: TRBV7-2
size: .
D: TRBD1
length: 14
J: TRBJ2-2
CDR3: CASQGGRWTGELFF
DNA: TGTGCCAGCCAAGGGGGCAGGTGGACCGGGGAGCTGTTTTTT

V: TRBV6-5
size: .
D: .
length: 13
J: TRBJ2-7
CDR3: CASNTAGSYEQYF
DNA: TGTGCCAGCAATACGGCGGGCTCCTACGAGCAGTACTTC

V: TRBV29-1
size: few
D: TRBD1
length: 13
J: TRBJ1-1
CDR3: CSADQGAGTEAFF
DNA: TGCAGCGCCGACCAGGGGGCTGGGACTGAAGCTTTCTTT

V: TRBV6-5
size: .
D: .
length: 15
J: TRBJ2-1
CDR3: CASSRRATTYNEQFF
DNA: TGTGCCAGCAGTAGGAGGGCCACGACCTACAATGAGCAGTTCTTC

V: TRBV5-4
size: .
D: TRBD2
length: 18
J: TRBJ2-6
CDR3: CASSRRGGAESGANVLTF
DNA: TGTGCCAGCAGCCGCCGCGGGGGGGCCGAGTCTGGGGCCAACGTCCTGACTTTC

V: TRBV7-9
size: .
D: TRBD1
length: 14
J: TRBJ2-2
CDR3: CASRPITGAGELFF
DNA: TGTGCCAGCAGGCCGATAACAGGGGCCGGGGAGCTGTTTTTT

V: TRBV27
size: few
D: .
length: 14
J: TRBJ1-6
CDR3: CASSFGTRTSPLHF
DNA: TGTGCCAGCAGTTTTGGGACACGGACTTCACCCCTCCACTTT

V: TRBV7-2
size: .
D: TRBD2
length: 15
J: TRBJ2-2
CDR3: CASSVDLAGAGELFF
DNA: TGTGCCAGCAGCGTAGACCTAGCGGGGGCCGGGGAGCTGTTTTTT

V: TRBV27
size: .
D: .
length: 16
J: TRBJ1-1
CDR3: CASSRRGGFMNTEAFF
DNA: TGTGCCAGCAGTCGACGTGGAGGGTTCATGAACACTGAAGCTTTCTTT

V: TRBV19
size: .
D: TRBD1
length: 16
J: TRBJ1-6
CDR3: CASSISGTGVNSPLHF
DNA: TGTGCCAGTAGTATCTCCGGGACAGGGGTTAATTCACCCCTCCACTTT

V: TRBV2
size: .
D: TRBD1
length: 16
J: TRBJ1-4
CDR3: CASTQTGGLANEKLFF
DNA: TGTGCCAGCACCCAGACAGGGGGGCTAGCTAATGAAAAACTGTTTTTT

V: TRBV14
size: .
D: .
length: 16
J: TRBJ2-3
CDR3: CASSAGVRGNTDTQYF
DNA: TGTGCCAGCAGCGCCGGGGTGCGGGGCAACACAGATACGCAGTATTTT

V: TRBV5-4
size: few
D: .
length: 13
J: TRBJ1-5
CDR3: CASSLEANQPQHF
DNA: TGTGCCAGCAGCTTAGAGGCCAATCAGCCCCAGCATTTT

V: TRBV29-1
size: .
D: TRBD2
length: 16
J: TRBJ2-3
CDR3: CSVVSGLAGGTDTQYF
DNA: TGCAGCGTTGTGTCAGGACTAGCGGGGGGCACAGATACGCAGTATTTT

V: TRBV5-4
size: .
D: .
length: 15
J: TRBJ1-2
CDR3: CASSLVGGGNYGYTF
DNA: TGTGCCAGCAGCTTGGTGGGAGGGGGGAACTATGGCTACACCTTC

V: TRBV18
size: .
D: TRBD1
length: 14
J: TRBJ1-1
CDR3: CASSPGQMNTEAFF
DNA: TGTGCCAGCTCACCGGGACAGATGAACACTGAAGCTTTCTTT

V: TRBV30
size: few
D: TRBD1
length: 15
J: TRBJ1-5
CDR3: CAWTWGQGANQPQHF
DNA: TGTGCCTGGACATGGGGACAGGGGGCAAATCAGCCCCAGCATTTT

V: TRBV30
size: .
D: TRBD1
length: 13
J: TRBJ1-4
CDR3: CAWGDSARGKLFF
DNA: TGTGCCTGGGGGGACAGTGCCCGCGGAAAACTGTTTTTT

V: TRBV27
size: .
D: TRBD1
length: 15
J: TRBJ2-2
CDR3: CASSLEGRGSGELFF
DNA: TGTGCCAGCAGTTTAGAGGGCAGGGGGTCCGGGGAGCTGTTTTTT

V: TRBV4-1
size: .
D: .
length: 13
J: TRBJ2-7
CDR3: CASRASGGYEQYF
DNA: TGCGCCAGCAGGGCAAGCGGAGGATACGAGCAGTACTTC

V: TRBV7-2
size: .
D: TRBD1
length: 16
J: TRBJ1-2
CDR3: CASSLVRGQLGTGYTF
DNA: TGTGCCAGCAGCTTAGTCCGGGGACAGTTAGGGACCGGCTACACCTTC